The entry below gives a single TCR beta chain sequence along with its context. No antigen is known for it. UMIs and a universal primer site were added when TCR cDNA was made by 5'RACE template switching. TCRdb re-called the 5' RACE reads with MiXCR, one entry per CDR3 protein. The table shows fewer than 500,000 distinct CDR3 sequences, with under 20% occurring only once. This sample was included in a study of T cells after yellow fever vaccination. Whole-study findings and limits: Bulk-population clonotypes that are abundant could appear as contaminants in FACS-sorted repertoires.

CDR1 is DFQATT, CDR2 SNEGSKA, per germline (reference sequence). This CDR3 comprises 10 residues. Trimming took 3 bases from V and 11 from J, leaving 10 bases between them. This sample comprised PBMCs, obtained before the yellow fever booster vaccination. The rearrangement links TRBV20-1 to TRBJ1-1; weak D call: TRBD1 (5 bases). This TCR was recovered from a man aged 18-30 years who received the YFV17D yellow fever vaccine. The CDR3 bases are TGCAGTGCTAGCGCCAGGGAGGCTTTCTTT. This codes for CSASAREAFF.